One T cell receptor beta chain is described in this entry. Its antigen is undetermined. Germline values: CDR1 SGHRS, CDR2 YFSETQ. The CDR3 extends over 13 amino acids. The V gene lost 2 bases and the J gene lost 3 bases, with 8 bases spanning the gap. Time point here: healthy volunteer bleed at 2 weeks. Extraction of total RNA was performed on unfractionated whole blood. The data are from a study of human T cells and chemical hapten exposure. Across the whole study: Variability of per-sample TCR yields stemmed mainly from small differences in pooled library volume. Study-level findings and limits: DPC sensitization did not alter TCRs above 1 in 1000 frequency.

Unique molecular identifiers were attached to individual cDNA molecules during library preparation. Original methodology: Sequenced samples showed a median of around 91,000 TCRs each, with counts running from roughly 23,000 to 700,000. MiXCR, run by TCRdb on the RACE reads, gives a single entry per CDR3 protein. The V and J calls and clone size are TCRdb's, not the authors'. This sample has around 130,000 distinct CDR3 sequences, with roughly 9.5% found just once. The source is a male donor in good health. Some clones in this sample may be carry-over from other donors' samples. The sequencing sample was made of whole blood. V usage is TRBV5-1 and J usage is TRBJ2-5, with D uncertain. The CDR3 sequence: CASSFDSEETQYF. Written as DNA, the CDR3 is TGCGCCAGCAGCTTCGACTCGGAAGAGACCCAGTACTTC.